Listed below are T cell receptor beta chains from one sample, sequenced in a study of blood T cell repertoires in COVID-19. Produced via immunoSEQ multiplex PCR; TCRdb's table is partial and in-frame only. Of about 40,000 clones in the sample, 89% were seen once. The sequencing sample was made of peripheral blood. The origin of the receptors is a man aged 70-80 years with active COVID-19. The CDR3 runs from the conserved cysteine through the conserved F or W. Fields, in order: J gene, clone size, D gene, V gene, CDR3 protein, CDR3 DNA. A D gene is named only where the DNA matches it firmly. For some rows the clone size is stated as once, few or many, or as a class when expanded; others skip it.

j_gene: TRBJ1-1; abundance: -; d_gene: -; v_gene: TRBV7-9; CDR3aa: CASSSKEGTEAFF; CDR3nt: TGTGCCAGCAGCTCGAAGGAGGGGACTGAAGCTTTCTTT
j_gene: TRBJ2-2; abundance: -; d_gene: TRBD2; v_gene: TRBV5-1; CDR3aa: CASSSGAGELGELFF; CDR3nt: TGCGCCAGCAGCTCAGGCGCGGGGGAGCTCGGGGAGCTGTTTTTT
j_gene: TRBJ2-3; abundance: once; d_gene: TRBD2; v_gene: TRBV5-1; CDR3aa: CASSLDRGQRGGLNTDTQYF; CDR3nt: TGCGCCAGCAGCTTAGACCGGGGCCAGCGGGGGGGCCTTAACACAGATACGCAGTATTTT
j_gene: TRBJ2-5; abundance: -; d_gene: -; v_gene: TRBV10-3; CDR3aa: CAISESKAPGRQETQYF; CDR3nt: TGTGCCATCAGTGAGTCGAAGGCCCCTGGGCGCCAAGAGACCCAGTACTTC
j_gene: TRBJ2-7; abundance: -; d_gene: TRBD1; v_gene: TRBV2; CDR3aa: CASSGDRGYEQYF; CDR3nt: TGTGCCAGCAGTGGGGACAGGGGGTACGAGCAGTACTTC
j_gene: TRBJ2-7; abundance: -; d_gene: TRBD2; v_gene: TRBV5-1; CDR3aa: CASSLDTGGRYEQYF; CDR3nt: TGCGCCAGCAGCTTGGATACCGGGGGGAGGTACGAGCAGTACTTC
j_gene: TRBJ1-5; abundance: medium-sized; d_gene: -; v_gene: TRBV27; CDR3aa: CASSTLQGYSPQHF; CDR3nt: TGTGCCAGCAGTACCCTACAGGGCTATTCACCCCAGCATTTT
j_gene: TRBJ1-1; abundance: once; d_gene: -; v_gene: TRBV28; CDR3aa: CASRRSLGSEAFF; CDR3nt: TGTGCCAGCAGGAGGAGTTTGGGTTCTGAAGCTTTCTTT
j_gene: TRBJ2-7; abundance: -; d_gene: TRBD2; v_gene: TRBV7-2; CDR3aa: CASSKTSGGASAYEQYF; CDR3nt: TGTGCCAGTTCGAAGACTAGCGGGGGGGCATCCGCCTACGAGCAGTACTTC
j_gene: TRBJ1-1; abundance: -; d_gene: -; v_gene: TRBV29-1; CDR3aa: CSVQGYGTEAFF; CDR3nt: TGCAGCGTTCAGGGATATGGGACTGAAGCTTTCTTT
j_gene: TRBJ2-5; abundance: -; d_gene: -; v_gene: TRBV5-6; CDR3aa: CASSLGRAQYF; CDR3nt: TGTGCCAGCAGCCTCGGTAGAGCCCAGTACTTC
j_gene: TRBJ1-5; abundance: -; d_gene: TRBD1; v_gene: TRBV19; CDR3aa: CASTPGQGQPQHF; CDR3nt: TGTGCCAGTACCCCGGGACAGGGACAGCCCCAGCATTTT
j_gene: TRBJ2-3; abundance: -; d_gene: -; v_gene: TRBV6-5; CDR3aa: CASSTSHSTDTQYF; CDR3nt: TGTGCCAGCAGCACTTCCCATAGCACAGATACGCAGTATTTT
j_gene: TRBJ2-7; abundance: -; d_gene: TRBD1; v_gene: TRBV11-3; CDR3aa: CARVPGQGKVRSYEQYF; CDR3nt: TGTGCCAGGGTCCCGGGACAGGGAAAAGTTCGCTCCTACGAGCAGTACTTC
j_gene: TRBJ2-2; abundance: once; d_gene: -; v_gene: TRBV20-1; CDR3aa: CSASNPINTGELFF; CDR3nt: TGCAGTGCTAGTAACCCTATTAACACCGGGGAGCTGTTTTTT
j_gene: TRBJ1-2; abundance: -; d_gene: -; v_gene: TRBV21-1; CDR3aa: CATPVPGSRSYGYTF; CDR3nt: TGTGCCACCCCGGTGCCGGGGTCGCGTAGTTATGGCTACACCTTC
j_gene: TRBJ2-7; abundance: -; d_gene: TRBD1; v_gene: TRBV7-2; CDR3aa: CASSLVLSDRGYEQYF; CDR3nt: TGTGCCAGCAGCTTAGTGTTATCGGACAGGGGTTACGAGCAGTACTTC
j_gene: TRBJ1-6; abundance: once; d_gene: TRBD1; v_gene: TRBV5-1; CDR3aa: CASSSTGEQPLHF; CDR3nt: TGCGCCAGCAGCTCGACAGGGGAGCAACCCCTCCACTTT
j_gene: TRBJ1-1; abundance: once; d_gene: TRBD1; v_gene: TRBV6-5; CDR3aa: CASYRDRRSNTEAFF; CDR3nt: TGTGCCAGCTACCGGGACAGGAGATCGAACACTGAAGCTTTCTTT
j_gene: TRBJ1-6; abundance: -; d_gene: -; v_gene: TRBV6-5; CDR3aa: CASRSSYNSPLHF; CDR3nt: TGTGCCAGCAGGAGCTCCTATAATTCACCCCTCCACTTT
j_gene: TRBJ2-7; abundance: -; d_gene: TRBD1; v_gene: TRBV6-2/TRBV6-3; CDR3aa: CASSSDRGREQYF; CDR3nt: TGTGCCAGCAGCTCGGACAGGGGTAGAGAGCAGTACTTC
j_gene: TRBJ1-5; abundance: -; d_gene: -; v_gene: TRBV11-3; CDR3aa: CASSLYREGLVSNQPQHF; CDR3nt: TGTGCCAGCAGCTTATACAGGGAAGGTCTAGTTAGCAATCAGCCCCAGCATTTT
j_gene: TRBJ2-5; abundance: -; d_gene: -; v_gene: TRBV5-1; CDR3aa: CASTPRLADQETQYF; CDR3nt: TGCGCCAGCACGCCTAGGCTAGCAGACCAAGAGACCCAGTACTTC
j_gene: TRBJ2-5; abundance: few; d_gene: TRBD1; v_gene: TRBV2; CDR3aa: CASSRDRGGETQYF; CDR3nt: TGTGCCAGCAGCCGGGACAGGGGTGGAGAGACCCAGTACTTC
j_gene: TRBJ2-5; abundance: few; d_gene: TRBD2; v_gene: TRBV5-6; CDR3aa: CASSLRGSGGQETQYF; CDR3nt: TGTGCCAGCAGCTTGAGAGGTAGCGGGGGCCAAGAGACCCAGTACTTC
j_gene: TRBJ1-5; abundance: -; d_gene: TRBD1; v_gene: TRBV7-2; CDR3aa: CASSLQGAIQPQHF; CDR3nt: TGTGCCAGCAGCTTGCAGGGGGCGATTCAGCCCCAGCATTTT
j_gene: TRBJ2-3; abundance: -; d_gene: -; v_gene: TRBV7-2; CDR3aa: CASSFPGGPGTDTQYF; CDR3nt: TGTGCCAGCAGCTTTCCCGGGGGGCCGGGCACAGATACGCAGTATTTT
j_gene: TRBJ1-1; abundance: -; d_gene: -; v_gene: TRBV28; CDR3aa: CASTIQLNTEAFF; CDR3nt: TGTGCCAGCACCATACAATTGAACACTGAAGCTTTCTTT
j_gene: TRBJ2-6; abundance: -; d_gene: -; v_gene: TRBV4-3; CDR3aa: CASSRDYPAGANVLTF; CDR3nt: TGCGCCAGCAGCCGTGACTACCCGGCAGGGGCTAACGTCCTGACTTTC
j_gene: TRBJ1-2; abundance: -; d_gene: TRBD1; v_gene: TRBV28; CDR3aa: CATASRTGVSKYGYTF; CDR3nt: TGTGCCACCGCGTCCAGGACAGGGGTCTCGAAATATGGCTACACCTTC
j_gene: TRBJ1-1; abundance: -; d_gene: -; v_gene: TRBV6-4; CDR3aa: CASSPRVQDGEAFF; CDR3nt: TGTGCCAGCTCACCCCGGGTACAGGACGGTGAAGCTTTCTTT
j_gene: TRBJ2-2; abundance: -; d_gene: TRBD2; v_gene: TRBV6-2/TRBV6-3; CDR3aa: CASSYVLAGGPESPDTGELFF; CDR3nt: TGTGCCAGCAGTTATGTCCTAGCGGGGGGCCCCGAGTCGCCTGACACCGGGGAGCTGTTTTTT
j_gene: TRBJ1-6; abundance: -; d_gene: -; v_gene: TRBV7-2; CDR3aa: CASSLGLTPGSPLHF; CDR3nt: TGTGCCAGCAGCTTAGGACTTACTCCCGGTTCACCCCTCCACTTT
j_gene: TRBJ2-4; abundance: -; d_gene: TRBD1; v_gene: TRBV5-1; CDR3aa: CASSPWDSLAKNIQYF; CDR3nt: TGCGCCAGCAGCCCATGGGACAGTTTAGCCAAAAACATTCAGTACTTC
j_gene: TRBJ2-3; abundance: -; d_gene: TRBD2; v_gene: TRBV5-6; CDR3aa: CASSLVGTTPDTQYF; CDR3nt: TGTGCCAGCAGCTTGGTGGGGACTACGCCAGATACGCAGTATTTT
j_gene: TRBJ1-1; abundance: -; d_gene: -; v_gene: TRBV6-5; CDR3aa: CASSQEGAFTEAFF; CDR3nt: TGTGCCAGCAGCCAGGAGGGTGCTTTCACTGAAGCTTTCTTT
j_gene: TRBJ1-6; abundance: -; d_gene: TRBD1; v_gene: TRBV6-2/TRBV6-3; CDR3aa: CASSKDRGSYNSPLHF; CDR3nt: TGTGCCAGCAGTAAGGACAGGGGTTCCTATAATTCACCCCTCCACTTT
j_gene: TRBJ2-2; abundance: few; d_gene: TRBD1; v_gene: TRBV6-5; CDR3aa: CASSPRTGFTGELFF; CDR3nt: TGTGCCAGCAGTCCGCGGACAGGGTTTACCGGGGAGCTGTTTTTT
j_gene: TRBJ2-7; abundance: once; d_gene: -; v_gene: TRBV28; CDR3aa: CASRVSGYEQYF; CDR3nt: TGTGCCAGCAGGGTTTCGGGCTACGAGCAGTACTTC
j_gene: TRBJ1-2; abundance: -; d_gene: TRBD1; v_gene: TRBV6-5; CDR3aa: CASRGQVANYGYTF; CDR3nt: TGTGCCAGCAGGGGACAGGTAGCTAACTATGGCTACACCTTC
j_gene: TRBJ2-2; abundance: -; d_gene: -; v_gene: TRBV7-3; CDR3aa: CASSLTIGSGELFF; CDR3nt: TGTGCCAGCAGCTTAACGATTGGCTCCGGGGAGCTGTTTTTT
j_gene: TRBJ2-7; abundance: once; d_gene: TRBD1; v_gene: TRBV4-1; CDR3aa: CASSPMTGSWAYEQYF; CDR3nt: TGCGCCAGCAGCCCGATGACAGGGTCCTGGGCCTACGAGCAGTACTTC
j_gene: TRBJ1-2; abundance: -; d_gene: -; v_gene: TRBV27; CDR3aa: CASSLMGAGENLFYGYTF; CDR3nt: TGTGCCAGCAGTTTAATGGGAGCAGGCGAAAATTTATTCTATGGCTACACCTTC
j_gene: TRBJ2-2; abundance: few; d_gene: -; v_gene: TRBV7-6; CDR3aa: CASRDIRGSRTGELFF; CDR3nt: TGTGCCAGCAGAGATATCAGGGGCTCGAGGACCGGGGAGCTGTTTTTT
j_gene: TRBJ2-1; abundance: once; d_gene: -; v_gene: TRBV7-9; CDR3aa: CASSPLLASSYNEQFF; CDR3nt: TGTGCCAGCAGCCCCCTGCTAGCGAGCTCCTACAATGAGCAGTTCTTC
j_gene: TRBJ2-1; abundance: -; d_gene: TRBD2; v_gene: TRBV4-3; CDR3aa: CASSQDILRGGYNEQFF; CDR3nt: TGCGCCAGCAGCCAAGATATTTTACGGGGGGGGTACAATGAGCAGTTCTTC